Listed below are T cell receptor beta chains from one sample, sequenced in a study of T cell responses to AZD1222 COVID-19 vaccine. Profiled with immunoSEQ multiplex PCR; TCRdb holds only in-frame clones, not every one. The data hold 140,000 to 150,000 clones, with around 92% observed a single time. The material sequenced was peripheral blood, taken 28 days after the second AZD1222 dose. These receptors all come from an adult who received the AZD1222 COVID-19 vaccine. Each CDR3 is given with its conserved first and last residue.

v_call cdr3_aa
TRBV5-1 CASSRVGTDTGELFF
TRBV6-2/TRBV6-3 CASSYSSGPETQYF
TRBV28 CASRVQGGNEKLFF
TRBV28 CASSTIGQGAADEQFF
TRBV18 CASSESQGPYEQYF
TRBV4-2 CASSQGDRGRNYGYTF
TRBV7-2 CASSLAGVQETQYF
TRBV12-5 CASSDSGTGGYEQYF
TRBV10-2 CASSERLADGGEQYF
TRBV7-9 CASSLGRKNTEAFF
TRBV5-1 CASSLGSSGSYEQYF
TRBV7-9 CASSLGGDTEAFF
TRBV27 CASSFLAGASTYEQYF
TRBV28 CASTGLDRGYTF